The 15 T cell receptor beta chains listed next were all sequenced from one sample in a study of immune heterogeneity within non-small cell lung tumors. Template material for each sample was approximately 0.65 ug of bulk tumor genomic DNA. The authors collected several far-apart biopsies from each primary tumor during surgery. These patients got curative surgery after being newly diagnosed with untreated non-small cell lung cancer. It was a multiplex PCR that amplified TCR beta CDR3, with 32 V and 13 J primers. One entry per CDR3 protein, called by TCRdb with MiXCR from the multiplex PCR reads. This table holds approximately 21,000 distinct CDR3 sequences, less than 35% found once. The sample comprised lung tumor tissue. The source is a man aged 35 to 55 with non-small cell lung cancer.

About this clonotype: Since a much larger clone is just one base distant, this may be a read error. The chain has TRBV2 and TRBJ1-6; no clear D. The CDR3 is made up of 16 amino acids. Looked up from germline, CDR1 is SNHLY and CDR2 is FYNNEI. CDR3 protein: CACREKRVLGNSPLHF. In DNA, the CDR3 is TGTGCCTGCAGAGAAAAGAGGGTGTTGGGTAATTCACCCCTCCACTTT.

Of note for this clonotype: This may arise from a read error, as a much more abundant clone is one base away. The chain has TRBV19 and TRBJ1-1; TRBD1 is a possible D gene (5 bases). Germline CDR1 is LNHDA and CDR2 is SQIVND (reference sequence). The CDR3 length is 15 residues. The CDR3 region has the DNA TGTGTCAGTAGTAGGGGTGGTTTTGTGAACACTGAAGCTTTCTTT. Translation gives CVSSRGGFVNTEAFF.

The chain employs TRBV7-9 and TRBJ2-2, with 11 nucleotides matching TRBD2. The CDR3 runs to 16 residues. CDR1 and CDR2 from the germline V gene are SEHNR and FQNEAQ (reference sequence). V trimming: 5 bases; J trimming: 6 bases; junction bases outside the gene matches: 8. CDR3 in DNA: TGTGCCAGCAGCGAACGACTAGCGGGATGGTCCGGGGAGCTGTTTTTT. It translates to CASSERLAGWSGELFF.

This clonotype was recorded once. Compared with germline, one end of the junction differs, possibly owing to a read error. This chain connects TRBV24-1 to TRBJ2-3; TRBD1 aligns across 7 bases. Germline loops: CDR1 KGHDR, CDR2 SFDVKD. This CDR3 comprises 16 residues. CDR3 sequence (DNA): TGTTCCACCAGTGACCCAGGGGGAACCAGCACAGATACGCAGTATTTT. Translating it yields CSTSDPGGTSTDTQYF.

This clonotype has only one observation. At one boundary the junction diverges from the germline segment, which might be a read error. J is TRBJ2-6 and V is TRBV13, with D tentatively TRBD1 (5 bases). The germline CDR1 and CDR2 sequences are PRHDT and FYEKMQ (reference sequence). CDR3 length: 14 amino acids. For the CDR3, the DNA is TGTGCCAGCATCCAGCATACTGGGGCCAACGTCTTGACTTTC. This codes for CASIQHTGANVLTF.

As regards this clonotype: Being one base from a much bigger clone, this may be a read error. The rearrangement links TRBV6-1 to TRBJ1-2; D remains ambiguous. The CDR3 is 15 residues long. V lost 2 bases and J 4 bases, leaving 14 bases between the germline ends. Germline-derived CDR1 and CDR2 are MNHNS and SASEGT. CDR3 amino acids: CASSEWRLGGYGYTF. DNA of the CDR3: TGTGCCAGCAGTGAATGGAGACTGGGTGGCTATGGCTACACCTTC.

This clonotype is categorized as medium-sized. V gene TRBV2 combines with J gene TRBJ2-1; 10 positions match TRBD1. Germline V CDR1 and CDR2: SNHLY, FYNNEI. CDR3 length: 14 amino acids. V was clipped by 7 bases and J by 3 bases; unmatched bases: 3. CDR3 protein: CASTGTGDYNEQFF. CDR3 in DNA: TGTGCCAGCACCGGGACAGGGGACTACAATGAGCAGTTCTTC. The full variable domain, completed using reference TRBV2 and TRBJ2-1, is EPEVTQTPSHQVTQMGQEVILRCVPISNHLYFYWYRQILGQKVEFLVSFYNNEISEKSEIFDDQFSVERPDGSNFTLKIRSTKLEDSAMYFCASTGTGDYNEQFFGPGTRLTVL.

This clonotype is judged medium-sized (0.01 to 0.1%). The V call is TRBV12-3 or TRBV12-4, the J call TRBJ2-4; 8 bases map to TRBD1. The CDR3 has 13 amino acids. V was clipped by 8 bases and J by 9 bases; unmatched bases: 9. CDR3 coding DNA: TGTGCCAGCCGACGGACAGGGTTAGGCATTCAGTACTTC. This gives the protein CASRRTGLGIQYF.

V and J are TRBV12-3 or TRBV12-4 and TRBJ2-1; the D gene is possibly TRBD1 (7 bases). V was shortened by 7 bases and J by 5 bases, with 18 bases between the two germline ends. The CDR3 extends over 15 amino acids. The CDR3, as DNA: TGTGCCAGCATCCTAGGAGGGGGCGGCCACAATGAGCAGTTCTTC. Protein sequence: CASILGGGGHNEQFF.

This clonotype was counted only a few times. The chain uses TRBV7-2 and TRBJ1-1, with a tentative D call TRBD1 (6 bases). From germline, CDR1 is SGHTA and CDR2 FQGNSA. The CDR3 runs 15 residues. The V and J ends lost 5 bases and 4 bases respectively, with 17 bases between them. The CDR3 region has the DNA TGTGCCAGCAGCCCCCAACAGGGTATGGGCACTGAAGCTTTCTTT. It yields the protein CASSPQQGMGTEAFF.

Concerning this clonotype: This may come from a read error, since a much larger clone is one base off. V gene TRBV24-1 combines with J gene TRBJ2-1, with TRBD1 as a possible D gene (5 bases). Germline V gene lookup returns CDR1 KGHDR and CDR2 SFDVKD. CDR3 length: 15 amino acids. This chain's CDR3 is CATSDQQDIMGERFF. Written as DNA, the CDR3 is TGTGCCACCAGTGATCAACAGGACATAATGGGTGAGCGGTTCTTC.

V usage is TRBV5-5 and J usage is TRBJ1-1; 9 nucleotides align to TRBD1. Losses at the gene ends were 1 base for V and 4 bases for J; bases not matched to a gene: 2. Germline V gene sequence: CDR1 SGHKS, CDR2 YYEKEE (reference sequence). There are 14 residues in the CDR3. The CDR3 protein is CASSLRDRVTEAFF. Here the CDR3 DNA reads TGTGCCAGCAGCTTGCGGGACAGGGTCACTGAAGCTTTCTTT.

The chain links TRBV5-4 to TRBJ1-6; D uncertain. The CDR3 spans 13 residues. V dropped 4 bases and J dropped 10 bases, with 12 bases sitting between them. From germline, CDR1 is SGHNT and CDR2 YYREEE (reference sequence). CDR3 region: CASSRPGISPLHF. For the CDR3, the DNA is TGTGCCAGCAGCCGGCCTGGGATATCACCCCTCCACTTT.

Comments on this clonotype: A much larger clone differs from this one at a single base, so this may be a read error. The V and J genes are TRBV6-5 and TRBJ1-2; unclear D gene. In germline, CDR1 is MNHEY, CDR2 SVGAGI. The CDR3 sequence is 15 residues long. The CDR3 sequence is CSSRPIERSNYGYTF. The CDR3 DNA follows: TGTTCCAGCAGACCCATAGAAAGATCTAACTATGGCTACACCTTC.

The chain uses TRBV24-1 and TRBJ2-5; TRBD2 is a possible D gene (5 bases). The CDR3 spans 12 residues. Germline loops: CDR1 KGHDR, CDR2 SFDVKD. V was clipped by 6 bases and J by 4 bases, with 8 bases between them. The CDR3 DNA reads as TGTGCCACCAGTTCGGGGTTAGAGACCCAGTACTTC. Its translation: CATSSGLETQYF.